This T cell receptor (beta chain) originates from a study of T cell responses to AZD1222 COVID-19 vaccine. Study-level information: Some second doses came at about 4 weeks and others at about 12 weeks; these were pooled.

In the case of this clone: Its antigen is unknown.

TCRdb's table, derived via immunoSEQ multiplex PCR, lists solely in-frame clones and lacks some. The data contain about 92,000 clones, about 90% of them singletons. Study-wide results and limits: Donors were chiefly white British, with a greater number of females, and clonal diversity was perhaps underestimated. Spike-specific TCR breadth and depth went up after people got two AZD1222 doses.

The clonotype originates from an adult in good health. Source: peripheral blood, taken on day 0 of AZD1222 vaccination.

CDR3 region: CASSQVGSSTDTQYF. The CDR3 region has the DNA TGTGCCAGCAGCCAAGTCGGGAGTTCAACAGATACGCAGTATTTT. The chain couples TRBV14 to TRBJ2-3, with a tentative D call TRBD2 (6 bases). The germline gives CDR1 SGHDN, CDR2 FVKESK. With 1 base removed from V and 3 bases from J, the gap between germline ends came to 11 bases. This CDR3 is built from 15 residues.